These 22 T cell receptor beta chains came from one sample sequenced in a study of blood T cell repertoires in COVID-19. Clones were read by immunoSEQ multiplex PCR, and TCRdb kept only the in-frame ones, dropping some. The sample has hundreds of thousands of clones, around 88% seen once. The specimen was peripheral blood. The receptors originated from a woman between 70 and 85 years old with COVID-19, enrolled during active disease.

As DNA, the CDR3 is TGTGCCAGCAGTGGGACTAGCGGGGGGAACGGGGAGCTGTTTTTT. Its translation: CASSGTSGGNGELFF. The gene calls are TRBV2 and TRBJ2-2, with TRBD2 matching 14 bases. The CDR3 has 15 amino acids. Germline CDR1 is SNHLY and CDR2 is FYNNEI. J lost 7 bases, V lost 4 bases, and 2 bases had no gene match.

This clone was seen a handful of times. The chain is built from TRBV5-4 and TRBJ2-2; 11 nucleotides line up with TRBD2. The CDR3 loop spans 15 amino acids. The J segment lost 6 bases and the V segment lost 4 bases, leaving 5 bases of the junction unmatched. From germline, CDR1 is SGHNT and CDR2 YYREEE (reference sequence). The CDR3 nucleotides read TGTGCCAGCAGCCCTCTAGCGGGGGGCCCCGGGGAGCTGTTTTTT. Residues: CASSPLAGGPGELFF. The entire variable domain, with the rest obtained from reference TRBV5-4 and TRBJ2-2, is as follows: ETGVTQSPTHLIKTRGQQVTLRCSSQSGHNTVSWYQQALGQGPQFIFQYYREEENGRGNFPPRFSGLQFPNYSSELNVNALELDDSALYLCASSPLAGGPGELFFGEGSRLTVL.

V usage is TRBV11-2 and J usage is TRBJ2-5; perhaps TRBD1 as D (5 bases). CDR1 and CDR2 from the germline V gene are SGHAT and FQNNGV. CDR3 length equals 17 residues. Trimming stripped 5 bases from V and 5 bases from J, with 24 bases between. The CDR3 DNA sequence: TGTGCCAGCAGCCCCCGCTGGCAGGGCGGAGTTCGGGAGACCCAGTACTTC. This gives the protein CASSPRWQGGVRETQYF.

The chain combines TRBV6-7 with TRBJ1-5, with D possibly being TRBD1 (6 bases). TRBV6-7 is an open reading frame whose function is uncertain. The CDR3 runs 14 residues. The V gene lost 10 bases and the J gene lost 3 bases, with 16 bases spanning the gap. The DNA of the CDR3 is TGTGCCACCAACGACAGGAGAAACAATCAGCCCCAGCATTTT. Residues: CATNDRRNNQPQHF.

This rearrangement joins TRBV5-1 to TRBJ2-5; D may be TRBD1 (7 bases). The CDR3 has 14 residues. The V and J ends lost 4 bases and 4 bases respectively, with 14 bases between them. CDR1 is SGHRS and CDR2 is YFSETQ in the germline V gene. CDR3 residues: CASSQGGHGETQYF. The CDR3 DNA is TGCGCCAGCAGCCAGGGGGGCCATGGAGAGACCCAGTACTTC.

The chain combines TRBV9 with TRBJ2-5; 8 positions agree with TRBD2. J lost 1 base, V lost 2 bases, and 4 bases had no gene match. Germline V gene data show CDR1 as SGDLS and CDR2 as YYNGEE. This CDR3 comprises 15 residues. The CDR3 DNA reads as TGTGCCAGCAGCGTGGCTAGCGGGTTCCAAGAGACCCAGTACTTC. Amino acid sequence: CASSVASGFQETQYF.

This chain connects TRBV19 to TRBJ2-3; possible D gene TRBD2, 7 bases. From germline, CDR1 is LNHDA and CDR2 SQIVND (reference sequence). Trimming removed 4 bases from V and 0 bases from J, with 11 bases in between. This CDR3 is built from 15 residues. Here the CDR3 DNA reads TGTGCCAGTAGTACGCGGGGGCTTAGCACAGATACGCAGTATTTT. It translates to CASSTRGLSTDTQYF.

The chain carries TRBV2 and TRBJ1-6; D uncertain. Looked up from germline, CDR1 is SNHLY and CDR2 is FYNNEI. The CDR3 contains 16 residues. V was pared by 7 bases and J by 0 bases, with 13 bases between. The CDR3 protein is CASNNVGSSYNSPLHF. The CDR3 nucleotides are TGTGCCAGCAATAACGTTGGGAGCTCCTATAATTCACCCCTCCACTTT. The variable domain in full, with the rest retrieved from reference TRBV2 and TRBJ1-6, is EPEVTQTPSHQVTQMGQEVILRCVPISNHLYFYWYRQILGQKVEFLVSFYNNEISEKSEIFDDQFSVERPDGSNFTLKIRSTKLEDSAMYFCASNNVGSSYNSPLHFGNGTRLTVT.

The chain employs TRBV5-1 and TRBJ2-3, with 7 positions matching TRBD2. Per the germline V gene, CDR1 is SGHRS and CDR2 is YFSETQ. The CDR3 extends over 15 amino acids. V gave up 0 bases and J gave up 5 bases; unmatched junction bases: 6. For the CDR3, the DNA is TGCGCCAGCAGCTTGGCCCGGGGGGTCGTAGATACGCAGTATTTT. Translation gives CASSLARGVVDTQYF.

The chain joins TRBV7-9 to TRBJ1-2; 10 nucleotides line up with TRBD1. V shed 5 bases and J 7 bases; nucleotides not matched to a gene: 4. Germline CDR1 SEHNR, CDR2 FQNEAQ (reference sequence). The CDR3 extends over 13 amino acids. The CDR3: CASSPTGGIGYTF. CDR3 nucleotides: TGTGCCAGCAGCCCGACAGGGGGCATTGGCTACACCTTC.

This chain uses TRBV18 with TRBJ1-4; possible D gene TRBD1, 5 bases. From germline, CDR1 is KGHSH and CDR2 LQKENI. This CDR3 is built from 13 residues. With 0 bases removed from V and 8 bases from J, the gap between germline ends came to 7 bases. The DNA for the CDR3 is TGTGCCAGCTCACCACCGGGGCAGGAAAAACTGTTTTTT. Residues: CASSPPGQEKLFF.

The chain combines TRBV27 with TRBJ1-6; 9 nucleotides match TRBD1. The CDR3 loop spans 17 amino acids. Germline V gene data show CDR1 as MNHEY and CDR2 as SMNVEV (reference sequence). V lost 4 bases to trimming and J lost 0 bases; unmatched junction nucleotides: 4. The CDR3 here is CASSWGTGSSYNSPLHF. The DNA for the CDR3 is TGTGCCAGCAGTTGGGGGACAGGGAGCTCCTATAATTCACCCCTCCACTTT.

This chain's CDR3 is CASRSVLVSGYHEQYF. As DNA, the CDR3 is TGTGCAAGTCGCTCAGTCCTAGTATCGGGTTACCACGAGCAGTACTTC. The chain carries TRBV12-2 and TRBJ2-7; the table's D call TRBD2 went unverified against the DNA. TRBV12-2 is a listed pseudogene. This CDR3 is 16 amino acids long.

V is TRBV5-5 and J is TRBJ2-3; maybe TRBD1 (6 bases). V lost 0 bases and J lost 0, with 11 bases in between. Germline CDR1 and CDR2: SGHKS and YYEKEE (reference sequence). CDR3 length: 16 amino acids. The CDR3 protein is CASSLGQVLSTDTQYF. Here the CDR3 DNA reads TGTGCCAGCAGCTTGGGACAGGTCCTTAGCACAGATACGCAGTATTTT.

The chain couples TRBV28 to TRBJ2-7; D perhaps matches TRBD1 (6 bases). The CDR3 contains 12 residues. Germline V gene sequence: CDR1 MDHEN, CDR2 SYDVKM. The V and J ends lost 3 bases and 12 bases respectively, with 15 bases between them. CDR3 amino acids: CASSLPGQRLYF. In nucleotides, the CDR3 is TGTGCCAGCAGTTTGCCCGGACAGAGACTGTACTTC.

This clone has only one observation. V is TRBV3-1 (or the pseudogene TRBV3-2) and J is TRBJ2-4; D may be TRBD1 (6 bases). The length of the CDR3 is 17 residues. Germline V gives CDR1 LGHDT, CDR2 YNNKEL (reference sequence). Trimming removed 5 bases from V and 0 bases from J, with 17 bases in between. The CDR3: CASSRGHLDLAKNIQYF. DNA for the CDR3: TGTGCCAGCAGCAGGGGACATCTCGACCTAGCCAAAAACATTCAGTACTTC.

The rearrangement links TRBV5-4 to TRBJ2-1, with D possibly matching TRBD1 (6 bases). Between the trimmed V and J ends, which lost 3 bases and 13 bases, there was a span of 17 bases. CDR1 and CDR2 from the germline V gene are SGHNT and YYREEE (reference sequence). This CDR3 contains 13 residues. The CDR3 sequence is CASSWGPLESQFF. CDR3 nucleotides: TGTGCCAGCAGCTGGGGGCCACTAGAGAGTCAGTTCTTC.

The CDR3 region is CASSTHSQGKTFF. Here the CDR3 DNA reads TGTGCCAGCAGCACCCATTCACAGGGGAAAACTTTCTTT. The chain employs TRBV7-2 and TRBJ1-1, with 7 bases aligning to TRBD1. The V gene end was trimmed by 5 bases and the J gene end by 12 bases; junction bases not matched to a gene: 12. The CDR3 spans 13 residues. Germline lookup yields CDR1 SGHTA and CDR2 FQGNSA.

The chain has TRBV19 and TRBJ1-3; D unresolved. The V and J ends lost 5 bases and 5 bases respectively, with 7 bases between them. Germline lookup yields CDR1 LNHDA and CDR2 SQIVND (reference sequence). This CDR3 is built from 12 residues. The CDR3 region is CASSGPRNTIYF. For the CDR3, the DNA is TGTGCCAGTAGTGGGCCTAGAAACACCATATATTTT.

The chain uses TRBV6-1 and TRBJ2-1, with 9 bases that match TRBD2. V shed 2 bases, J shed 8 bases, and the junction held 4 bases outside the gene matches. The CDR3 is 14 amino acids. In germline, CDR1 is MNHNS, CDR2 SASEGT. CDR3 in amino acids: CASSELAGMDEQFF. The CDR3 DNA sequence: TGTGCCAGCAGTGAACTAGCGGGGATGGATGAGCAGTTCTTC.

The gene calls are TRBV5-1 and TRBJ2-5; D gene uncertain. CDR1 SGHRS and CDR2 YFSETQ come from the germline V gene. V was cut by 0 bases and J by 4 bases, with 4 bases left in between. This CDR3 has 12 amino acids. The CDR3 DNA sequence: TGCGCCAGCAGCTTGGCCTTAGAGACCCAGTACTTC. It codes for CASSLALETQYF.

This clone was recorded once. Other DNA sequences in the sample encode the same CDR3. The V call is TRBV7-2, the J call TRBJ1-2; 9 positions agree with TRBD1. CDR1 is SGHTA and CDR2 is FQGNSA in the germline V gene. CDR3 length equals 13 residues. Unmatched junction bases numbered 5, after V lost 5 bases and J lost 7 bases. In DNA, the CDR3 is TGTGCCAGCAGCCCCTCGGGACAGGGTGGCTACACCTTC. This encodes CASSPSGQGGYTF.